The clone carrying this TCR beta chain was observed a few times. These data come from a study of blood T cells in healthy people across ages. CDR3 length equals 15 residues. CDR1 and CDR2 from the germline V gene are SGHRS and YFSETQ. After removal of 4 bases from V and 5 bases from J, the junction contained 9 bases not matched to a gene. Primers used in a second PCR of roughly 7 to 11 cycles were a sample-barcoded 5' primer and a J-beta primer mix. One entry per CDR3 protein, called by TCRdb with MiXCR from the 5' RACE reads. The sample contains about 1.4 million distinct CDR3 sequences, around 55% of which appear only once. Every sample had a minimum of 6.5 million PBMCs isolated.

Specimen: blood. This sequence originates from a man younger than 35 in good health. The chain employs TRBV5-1 and TRBJ2-3; 8 nucleotides align to TRBD1. The CDR3 DNA is TGCGCCAGCAGCCCGAGCAGGGGGCGCGAAGATACGCAGTATTTT. Its protein is CASSPSRGREDTQYF.